These T cell receptor beta chains were read from a single sample in a study of blood T cell repertoires in COVID-19. Sequencing used immunoSEQ multiplex PCR; TCRdb keeps in-frame clones, though not all of them. The sample contains tens of thousands of clones, roughly nine tenths of which appear only once. Sequenced: peripheral blood. The receptors shown here come from a human donor in a cohort sampled during active COVID-19. Both conserved end residues are part of each CDR3. Each record gives: CDR3 protein, D gene, V gene. D genes are given only for firm matches.

CASSTDYYSTQHF | . | TRBV14
CASSNQGATITYEQYF | TRBD1 | TRBV11-2
CASSRGTGEGGYTF | TRBD1 | TRBV3-1/TRBV3-2
CASSSSPDTQYF | . | TRBV14
CASSPRGSGGMQETQYF | TRBD2 | TRBV5-1
CAWSVLATNEKLFF | . | TRBV30
CARSGGSRLAYNEQFF | . | TRBV2
CASSEAAGTPRLF | . | TRBV2
CASNFGGRRDGELFF | . | TRBV19
CASRPVNSGNTIYF | . | TRBV19
CATSALGQANTGELFF | TRBD1 | TRBV15
CSVLTGGFTEAFF | TRBD1 | TRBV29-1
CASSFQLSGASSYEQYF | TRBD2 | TRBV5-8
CATSSGSTDTQYF | TRBD2 | TRBV19